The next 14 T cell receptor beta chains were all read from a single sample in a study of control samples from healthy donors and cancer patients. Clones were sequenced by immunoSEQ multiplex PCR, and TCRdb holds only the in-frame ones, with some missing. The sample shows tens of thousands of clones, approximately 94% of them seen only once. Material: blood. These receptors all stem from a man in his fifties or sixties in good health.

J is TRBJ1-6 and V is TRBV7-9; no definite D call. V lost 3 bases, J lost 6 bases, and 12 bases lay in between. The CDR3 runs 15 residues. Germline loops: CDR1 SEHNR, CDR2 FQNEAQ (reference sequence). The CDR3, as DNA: TGTGCCAGCAGCTTTTCCGTTGGCAGTAATTCACCCCTCCACTTT. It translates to CASSFSVGSNSPLHF.

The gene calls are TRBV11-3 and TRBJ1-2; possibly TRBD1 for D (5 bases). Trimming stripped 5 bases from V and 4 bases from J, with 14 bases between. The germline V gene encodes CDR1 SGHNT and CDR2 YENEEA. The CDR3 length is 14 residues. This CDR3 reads CASSRGRGSYGYTF. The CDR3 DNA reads TGTGCCAGCAGCCGTGGTAGGGGCAGCTATGGCTACACCTTC.

CDR3 nucleotide sequence: TGTGCCAGTAGCCACCGGGAGAGCCATACGCAGTATTTT. It codes for CASSHRESHTQYF. V and J are TRBV19 and TRBJ2-3; a possible D gene is TRBD2 (6 bases). The V gene lost 6 bases and the J gene lost 7 bases, with 14 bases spanning the gap. This CDR3 region has 13 residues. Germline V gene lookup returns CDR1 LNHDA and CDR2 SQIVND (reference sequence).

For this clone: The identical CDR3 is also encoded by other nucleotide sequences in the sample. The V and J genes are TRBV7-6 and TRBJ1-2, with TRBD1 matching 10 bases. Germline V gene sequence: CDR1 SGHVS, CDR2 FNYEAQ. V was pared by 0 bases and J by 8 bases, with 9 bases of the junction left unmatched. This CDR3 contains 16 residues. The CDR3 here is CASSLARTGGRGGYTF. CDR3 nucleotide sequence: TGTGCCAGCAGCTTAGCGCGGACAGGGGGGAGGGGGGGCTACACCTTC. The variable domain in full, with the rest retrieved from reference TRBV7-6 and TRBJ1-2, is GAGVSQSPRYKVTKRGQDVALRCDPISGHVSLYWYRQALGQGPEFLTYFNYEAQQDKSGLPNDRFSAERPEGSISTLTIQRTEQRDSAMYRCASSLARTGGRGGYTFGSGTRLTVV.

CDR3 sequence (DNA): TGTGCCAGCAGCTTTACCATCATGGACATTCAGTACTTC. Amino acid sequence: CASSFTIMDIQYF. The rearrangement links TRBV7-2 to TRBJ2-4; D is ambiguous. From germline, CDR1 is SGHTA and CDR2 FQGNSA. Trimming left V 3 bases short and J 8 bases short, with 11 bases between. The CDR3 is 13 residues long.

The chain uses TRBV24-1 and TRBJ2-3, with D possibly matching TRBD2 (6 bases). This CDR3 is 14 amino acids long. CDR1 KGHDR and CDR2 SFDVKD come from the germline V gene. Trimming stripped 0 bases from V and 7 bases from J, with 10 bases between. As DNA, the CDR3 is TGTGCCACCAGTGATTTGAGGGGCGGGAATACGCAGTATTTT. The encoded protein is CATSDLRGGNTQYF.

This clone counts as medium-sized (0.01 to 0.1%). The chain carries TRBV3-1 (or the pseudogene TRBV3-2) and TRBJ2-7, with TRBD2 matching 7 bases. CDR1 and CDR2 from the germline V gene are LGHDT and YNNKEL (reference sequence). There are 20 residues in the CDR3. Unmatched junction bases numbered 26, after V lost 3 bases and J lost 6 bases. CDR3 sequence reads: CASSQHKWGSGYPPSPEQYF. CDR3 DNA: TGTGCCAGCAGCCAGCACAAATGGGGTAGCGGGTACCCTCCAAGTCCCGAGCAGTACTTC.

CDR3 nucleotide sequence: TGTGCCAGCAGCGACACCTACAGGGGGGACCAGCCCCAGCATTTT. Amino acids: CASSDTYRGDQPQHF. The chain links TRBV11-2 to TRBJ1-5; 8 bases are a match to TRBD1. Per germline, CDR1 SGHAT and CDR2 FQNNGV. This CDR3 contains 15 residues. The ends lost 5 bases at V and 7 bases at J; junction bases unmatched: 10.

The CDR3 spells CASRTGNQPQHF. The CDR3 coding sequence is TGTGCCAGCAGGACAGGGAATCAGCCCCAGCATTTT. The chain joins TRBV6-5 to TRBJ1-5; 7 bases agree with TRBD1. V trimming: 6 bases; J trimming: 4 bases; junction bases outside the gene matches: 0. CDR1 is MNHEY and CDR2 is SVGAGI in the germline V gene. This CDR3 contains 12 residues.

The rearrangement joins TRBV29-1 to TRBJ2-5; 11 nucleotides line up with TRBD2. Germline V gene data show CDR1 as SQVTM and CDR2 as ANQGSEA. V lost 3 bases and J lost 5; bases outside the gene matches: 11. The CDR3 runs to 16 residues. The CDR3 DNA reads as TGCAGCGTTGATGAGGGACTAGCGGAGCTTGGGGAGACCCAGTACTTC. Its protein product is CSVDEGLAELGETQYF.

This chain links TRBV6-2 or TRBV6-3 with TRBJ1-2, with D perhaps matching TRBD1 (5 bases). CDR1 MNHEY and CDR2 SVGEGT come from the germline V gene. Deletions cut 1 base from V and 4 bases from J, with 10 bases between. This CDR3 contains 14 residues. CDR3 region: CASSYFTTAYGYTF. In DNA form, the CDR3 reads TGTGCCAGCAGTTACTTCACGACAGCCTATGGCTACACCTTC.

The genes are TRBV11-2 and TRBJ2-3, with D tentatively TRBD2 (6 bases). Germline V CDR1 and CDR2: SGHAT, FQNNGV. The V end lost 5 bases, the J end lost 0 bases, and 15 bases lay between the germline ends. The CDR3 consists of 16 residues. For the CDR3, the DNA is TGTGCCAGCAGCCCCTCCGCCGGGAGCAGCACAGATACGCAGTATTTT. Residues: CASSPSAGSSTDTQYF.

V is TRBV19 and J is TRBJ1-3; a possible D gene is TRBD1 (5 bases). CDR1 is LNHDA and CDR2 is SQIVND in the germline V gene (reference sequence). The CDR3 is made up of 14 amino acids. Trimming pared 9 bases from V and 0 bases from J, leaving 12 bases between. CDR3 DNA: TGTGCCAGCACATCGAGGGGCTCTGGAAACACCATATATTTT. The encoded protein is CASTSRGSGNTIYF.

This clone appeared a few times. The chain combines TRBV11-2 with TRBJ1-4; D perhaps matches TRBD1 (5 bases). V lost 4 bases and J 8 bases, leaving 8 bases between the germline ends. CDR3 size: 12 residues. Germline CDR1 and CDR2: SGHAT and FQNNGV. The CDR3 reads CASSSRQEKLFF. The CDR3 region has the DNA TGTGCCAGCAGCTCCCGACAGGAAAAACTGTTTTTT.